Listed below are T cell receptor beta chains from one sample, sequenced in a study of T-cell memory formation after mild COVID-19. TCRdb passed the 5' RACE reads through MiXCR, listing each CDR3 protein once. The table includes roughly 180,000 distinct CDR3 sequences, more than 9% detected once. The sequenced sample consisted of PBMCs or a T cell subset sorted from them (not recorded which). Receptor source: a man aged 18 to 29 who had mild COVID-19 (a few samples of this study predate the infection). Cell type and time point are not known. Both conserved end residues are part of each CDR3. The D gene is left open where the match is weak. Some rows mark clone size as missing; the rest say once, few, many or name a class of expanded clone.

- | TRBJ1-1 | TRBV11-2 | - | TGTGCCAGCAGCTTAGACGGCTACACTGAAGCTTTCTTT | CASSLDGYTEAFF
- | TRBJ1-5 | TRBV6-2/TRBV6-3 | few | TGTGCCAGCAGTCTGCGTCCGGGGCCTTCGGGCAATCAGCCCCAGCATTTT | CASSLRPGPSGNQPQHF
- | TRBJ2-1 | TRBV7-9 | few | TGTGCCAGCAGCTTATTACAGGGGGGGAAGAATGAGCAGTTCTTC | CASSLLQGGKNEQFF
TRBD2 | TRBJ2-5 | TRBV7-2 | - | TGTGCCAGCAGCTTAGCTCTAGCGGGGGGAGAGACCCAGTACTTC | CASSLALAGGETQYF
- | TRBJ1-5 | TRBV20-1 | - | TGCAGTGCAACCAGGACCCCGATTAGAAGCAATCAGCCCCAGCATTTT | CSATRTPIRSNQPQHF
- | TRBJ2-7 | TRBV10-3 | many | TGTGCCATCAGTCAAGACAGCTACGAGCAGTACTTC | CAISQDSYEQYF
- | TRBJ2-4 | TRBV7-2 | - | TGTGCCAGCAGCTCCGAGAGAAACATTCAGTACTTC | CASSSERNIQYF
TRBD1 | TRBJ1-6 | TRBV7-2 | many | TGTGCCAGCAGCTTAAGACAGGGGACTTCACCCCTCCACTTT | CASSLRQGTSPLHF
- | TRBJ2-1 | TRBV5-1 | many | TGCGCCAGCAGCTTGGCTTCGGATGAGCAGTTCTTC | CASSLASDEQFF
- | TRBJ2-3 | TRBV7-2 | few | TGTGCCAGCAGCTCAGGATGGGATACGCAGTATTTT | CASSSGWDTQYF
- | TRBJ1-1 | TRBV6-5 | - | TGTGCCAGCAGAGGGGTGCTGAACACTGAAGCTTTCTTT | CASRGVLNTEAFF
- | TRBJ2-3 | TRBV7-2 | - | TGTGCCAGCAGTCGGGATAGGGGGAGGCAGTATTTT | CASSRDRGRQYF
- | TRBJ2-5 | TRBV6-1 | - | TGTGCCAGCAGTGTAACCCAGGCCAGGGGCGGAGAGACCCAGTACTTC | CASSVTQARGGETQYF
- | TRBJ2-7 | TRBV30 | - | TGTGCCTGGAGTGTACAGTTCGAGCAGTACTTC | CAWSVQFEQYF
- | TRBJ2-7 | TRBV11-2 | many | TGTGCCAGCAGCTTAACACAGGGTCATTACGAGCAGTACTTC | CASSLTQGHYEQYF
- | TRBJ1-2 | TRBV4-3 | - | TGCGCCAGCAGCCAAGATACGGAAGCCCGCTACACCTTC | CASSQDTEARYTF
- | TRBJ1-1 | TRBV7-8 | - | TGTGCCAGCAGCAACCGGGCCGCGAGAACCGCCACTGAAGCTTTCTTT | CASSNRAARTATEAFF
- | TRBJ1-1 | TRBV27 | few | TGTGCCAGCAGTTTACTCCAGGGCGGAACTGAAGCTTTCTTT | CASSLLQGGTEAFF
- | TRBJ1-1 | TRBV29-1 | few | TGCAGCGCCAAGGAAAGGTGGTGGAACACTGAAGCTTTCTTT | CSAKERWWNTEAFF
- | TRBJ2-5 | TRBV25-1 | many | TGTGCCAGCAGTTTAACAACCCAAGAGACCCAGTACTTC | CASSLTTQETQYF
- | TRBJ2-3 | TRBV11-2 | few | TGTGCCAGCAGCTTAAGAAGGAACACAGATACGCAGTATTTT | CASSLRRNTDTQYF
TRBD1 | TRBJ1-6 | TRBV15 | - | TGTGCCACCAGCAGAGCGTTACAGGGGGCTACACCCCTCCACTTT | CATSRALQGATPLHF
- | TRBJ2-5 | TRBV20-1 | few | TGCAGTGCTTCCAGGGTCCGGGGGGAGACCCAGTACTTC | CSASRVRGETQYF
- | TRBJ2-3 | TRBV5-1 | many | TGCGCCAGCAGCTCGCAGGGGCGGGTGGATACGCAGTATTTT | CASSSQGRVDTQYF
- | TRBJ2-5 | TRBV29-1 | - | TGCAGCGTTGGGCTAACCCTCCGGGAGACCCAGTACTTC | CSVGLTLRETQYF
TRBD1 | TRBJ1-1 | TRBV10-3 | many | TGTGCCATATCGGACAGGGAAAACACTGAAGCTTTCTTT | CAISDRENTEAFF